The 19 T cell receptor beta chains listed next were all sequenced from one sample in a study of naive and memory T cell subsets. General study findings and limits: Possibly reflecting memory cells re-expressing CD45RA, a few larger clonotypes occurred in naive repertoires, especially CD8.

These TCRs' antigens remain unknown. An equimolar mix of two oligonucleotides served as the beta constant-region primer for TRBC1 and TRBC2. Nested alpha and beta constant-region primers with the SP2 primer drove four PCR rounds on ligated cDNA. TCRdb called the UMI-ligation and nested PCR reads again in MiXCR, with one record for every CDR3 protein. This table holds over 110,000 distinct CDR3 sequences, approximately 18% found once. What was sequenced was naive CD8+ T cells from blood. All receptors come from a human donor in good health.

The rearrangement links TRBV27 to TRBJ1-5, with D maybe TRBD1 (6 bases). Per the germline V gene, CDR1 is MNHEY and CDR2 is SMNVEV (reference sequence). Trimming stripped 5 bases from V and 6 bases from J, with 11 bases between. The CDR3 spans 13 residues. CDR3 loop: CASSVGAGQPQHF. CDR3 nucleotides: TGTGCCAGCAGTGTGGGGGCAGGTCAGCCCCAGCATTTT.

There are a few counts of this clonotype. The rearrangement links TRBV29-1 to TRBJ2-7; the match to TRBD1 covers 8 bases. V gave up 4 bases and J gave up 3 bases; unmatched junction bases: 11. The CDR3 has 15 amino acids. Germline loops: CDR1 SQVTM, CDR2 ANQGSEA. CDR3 amino acids: CSVAEDLGTGYEQYF. CDR3 bases: TGCAGCGTTGCCGAAGATCTGGGGACAGGCTACGAGCAGTACTTC.

V is TRBV19 and J is TRBJ2-2, with 8 bases matching TRBD2. The J segment lost 6 bases and the V segment lost 3 bases, leaving 15 bases of the junction unmatched. The CDR3 covers 18 residues. CDR1 LNHDA and CDR2 SQIVND come from the germline V gene (reference sequence). CDR3: CASSISTLSGRSSGELFF. The CDR3 DNA reads TGTGCCAGTAGTATCAGTACGCTGAGCGGGAGATCCTCCGGGGAGCTGTTTTTT.

This clonotype was detected only a few times. DNA of the CDR3: TGTGCCAGCAGCCCTGGTGCCGGTCAGGGGATGATGAATGAGCAGTTCTTC. This sequence encodes CASSPGAGQGMMNEQFF. The V call is TRBV11-3, the J call TRBJ2-1; D might be TRBD1 (6 bases). The CDR3 extends over 17 amino acids. Germline V gene data show CDR1 as SGHNT and CDR2 as YENEEA. The V and J ends lost 5 bases and 7 bases respectively, with 24 bases between them. Complete variable domain (other parts from reference TRBV11-3 and TRBJ2-1): EAGVVQSPRYKIIEKKQPVAFWCNPISGHNTLYWYLQNLGQGPELLIRYENEEAVDDSQLPKDRFSAERLKGVDSTLKIQPAELGDSAVYLCASSPGAGQGMMNEQFFGPGTRLTVL.

This chain links TRBV29-1 with TRBJ2-7, with 9 nucleotides matching TRBD1. In germline, CDR1 is SQVTM, CDR2 ANQGSEA. The trim removed 5 bases at V and 1 base at J, leaving 3 bases unmatched. The CDR3 spans 13 residues. As DNA, the CDR3 is TGCAGCGTTCCGGGACAGGGTTCCTACGAGCAGTACTTC. Amino acid sequence: CSVPGQGSYEQYF.

This clonotype was recorded a few times. The CDR3 DNA sequence: TGTGCCAGCAGCTCCCCCCACAGCACAGATACGCAGTATTTT. Amino acids: CASSSPHSTDTQYF. This sequence joins TRBV5-4 and TRBJ2-3; D is unresolved. The V end lost 3 bases, the J end lost 0 bases, and 8 bases lay between the germline ends. Germline CDR1 is SGHNT and CDR2 is YYREEE (reference sequence). The CDR3 is 14 amino acids.

The chain joins TRBV15 to TRBJ2-7, with 10 bases matching TRBD2. CDR3 length equals 14 residues. After removal of 7 bases from V and 2 bases from J, the junction contained 5 bases not matched to a gene. CDR1 is LNHNV, CDR2 YYDKDF, per germline (reference sequence). CDR3 DNA sequence: TGTGCCACCAAGGACAGCGGGAGGGCCTACGAGCAGTACTTC. As protein: CATKDSGRAYEQYF. Drawing the rest from reference TRBV15 and TRBJ2-7, the complete variable domain is DAMVIQNPRYQVTQFGKPVTLSCSQTLNHNVMYWYQQKSSQAPKLLFHYYDKDFNNEADTPDNFQSRRPNTSFCFLDIRSPGLGDTAMYLCATKDSGRAYEQYFGPGTRLTVT.

The V and J genes are TRBV2 and TRBJ1-5; no clear D. Trimming left V 0 bases short and J 6 bases short, with 3 bases between. Looked up from germline, CDR1 is SNHLY and CDR2 is FYNNEI. The CDR3 runs 12 residues. Here the CDR3 DNA reads TGTGCCAGCAGTGAAGCGGGTCAGCCCCAGCATTTT. Residues: CASSEAGQPQHF.

J is TRBJ1-1 and V is TRBV12-3 or TRBV12-4; D ambiguous. The CDR3 spans 14 residues. The V gene lost 2 bases and the J gene lost 5 bases, with 12 bases spanning the gap. The CDR3 DNA follows: TGTGCCAGCAGTTTAACGCGGGATAGGACTGAAGCTTTCTTT. Encoded protein: CASSLTRDRTEAFF.

This clonotype was counted only a few times. The chain employs TRBV11-2 and TRBJ2-5; D unresolved. Trimming removed 4 bases at V and 9 bases at J, with 12 bases between. Germline V CDR1 and CDR2: SGHAT, FQNNGV. The CDR3 has 12 amino acids. The CDR3 DNA sequence: TGTGCCAGCAGCTCCGCACCCGAGGCCCAGTACTTC. This codes for CASSSAPEAQYF.

The chain carries TRBV6-5 and TRBJ2-1; 7 bases match TRBD1. Germline assignment: CDR1 MNHEY and CDR2 SVGAGI. CDR3 length: 18 amino acids. Losses at the gene ends were 2 bases for V and 0 bases for J; bases not matched to a gene: 10. CDR3 DNA sequence: TGTGCCAGCAGTTACCGGACAGGTTCCCTTATCTCCTACAATGAGCAGTTCTTC. This codes for CASSYRTGSLISYNEQFF.

V is TRBV12-5 and J is TRBJ2-3; TRBD1 matches at 10 bases. Germline CDR1 is LGHNT and CDR2 is FRNRAP. The CDR3 length is 16 residues. Trimming at V came to 4 bases and at J to 6 bases, leaving 10 bases not matched to a gene. CDR3 bases: TGTGCTAGTGGTTATGACAGGGGGCCGGTTCGGGATACGCAGTATTTT. Amino acids: CASGYDRGPVRDTQYF.

This chain joins TRBV19 and TRBJ1-5, with D possibly being TRBD1 (5 bases). Germline CDR1 LNHDA, CDR2 SQIVND (reference sequence). The CDR3 totals 12 residues. Trimming pared 9 bases from V and 3 bases from J, leaving 9 bases between. CDR3 residues: CASGDLNQPQHF. Here the CDR3 DNA reads TGTGCCAGCGGGGACCTCAATCAGCCCCAGCATTTT.

The chain combines TRBV27 with TRBJ2-7, with unresolved D. Trimming pared 2 bases from V and 2 bases from J, leaving 7 bases between. Germline values: CDR1 MNHEY, CDR2 SMNVEV (reference sequence). There are 13 residues in the CDR3. The CDR3 DNA is TGTGCCAGCAGTTTAAAGGAAACCTACGAGCAGTACTTC. Its translation: CASSLKETYEQYF.

This clonotype came up a few times. CDR3 bases: TGTGCCAGCAGCGTAACACAGGGCTATGGCTACACCTTC. It translates to CASSVTQGYGYTF. This chain joins TRBV9 and TRBJ1-2; the D gene is possibly TRBD1 (6 bases). The germline V gene has CDR1 SGDLS and CDR2 YYNGEE. V dropped 1 base and J dropped 4 bases, with 8 bases sitting between them. The CDR3 contains 13 residues.

The rearrangement joins TRBV7-3 to TRBJ2-5; 10 nucleotides line up with TRBD1. V trimming: 2 bases; J trimming: 0 bases; junction bases outside the gene matches: 3. CDR3 length equals 16 residues. The germline gives CDR1 SGHTA, CDR2 FQGTGA. The DNA of the CDR3 is TGTGCCAGCAGCTTACTGGGACAGGGGTACCAAGAGACCCAGTACTTC. This sequence encodes CASSLLGQGYQETQYF.

This rearrangement joins TRBV7-8 to TRBJ2-1; weak D call: TRBD2 (6 bases). Germline V lookup: CDR1 SGHVS, CDR2 FQNEAQ. Trimming removed 5 bases from V and 7 bases from J, with 15 bases in between. This CDR3 is built from 14 residues. This chain's CDR3 is CASSAGPPVNEQFF. The CDR3 nucleotides are TGTGCCAGCAGCGCGGGACCCCCCGTGAATGAGCAGTTCTTC.

The gene calls are TRBV9 and TRBJ2-3; 9 bases line up with TRBD1. Trimming removed 3 bases from V and 5 bases from J; junction bases left unmatched: 7. Germline-derived CDR1 and CDR2 are SGDLS and YYNGEE. This CDR3 is built from 15 residues. The CDR3 region has the DNA TGTGCCAGCAGCGAATCCGGGACAGGGATAGATACGCAGTATTTT. As protein: CASSESGTGIDTQYF.

This clonotype was recorded a few times. This chain uses TRBV28 with TRBJ2-7; D remains ambiguous. V was pared by 6 bases and J by 5 bases, with 14 bases between. The CDR3 is 13 residues long. Germline-derived CDR1 and CDR2 are MDHEN and SYDVKM. As DNA, the CDR3 is TGTGCCAGCAGCCCGCATGAGTACGACGAGCAGTACTTC. Residues: CASSPHEYDEQYF.